This T cell receptor (beta chain) is from a study of T cells after yellow fever vaccination. Study at large: Any fraction with a low cell number was prepared using SMART-Seq v4 Ultra Low Input.

Universal primer sites and UMIs were introduced during 5'RACE template-switching synthesis of TCR cDNA. TCRdb re-called the 5' RACE reads with MiXCR, one entry per CDR3 protein. The data show about 580,000 distinct CDR3 sequences, about a sixth seen once. This sequence originates from a man aged 18 to 29 who received the YFV17D yellow fever vaccine. The sample was PBMCs, taken about 5 days after the first yellow fever vaccination.

CDR3 in DNA: TGTGCCTGTCAGGGTATCACCTTC. Translated, it gives CACQGITF. V usage is TRBV4-2 and J usage is TRBJ1-2; tentatively, D is TRBD1 (5 bases). With 11 bases removed from V and 13 bases from J, the gap between germline ends came to 11 bases. This CDR3 comprises 8 residues. Germline CDR1 LGHNA, CDR2 YNFKEQ.